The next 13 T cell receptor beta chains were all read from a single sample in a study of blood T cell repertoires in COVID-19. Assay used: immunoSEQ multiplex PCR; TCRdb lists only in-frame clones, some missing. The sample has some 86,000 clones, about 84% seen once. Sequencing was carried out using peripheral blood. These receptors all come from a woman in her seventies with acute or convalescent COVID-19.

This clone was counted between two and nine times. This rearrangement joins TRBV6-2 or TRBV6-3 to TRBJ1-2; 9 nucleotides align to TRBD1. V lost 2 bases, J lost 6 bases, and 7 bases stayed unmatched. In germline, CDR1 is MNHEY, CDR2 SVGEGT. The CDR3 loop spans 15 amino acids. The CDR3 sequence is CASSYLPGQGNGYTF. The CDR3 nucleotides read TGTGCCAGCAGTTACCTTCCGGGACAGGGAAATGGCTACACCTTC.

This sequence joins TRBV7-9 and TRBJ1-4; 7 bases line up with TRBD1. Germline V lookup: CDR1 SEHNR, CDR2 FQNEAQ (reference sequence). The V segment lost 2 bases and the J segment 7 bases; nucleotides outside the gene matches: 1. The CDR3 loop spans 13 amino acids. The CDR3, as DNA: TGTGCCAGCAGCTTAACAGGGGTTGAAAAACTGTTTTTT. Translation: CASSLTGVEKLFF.

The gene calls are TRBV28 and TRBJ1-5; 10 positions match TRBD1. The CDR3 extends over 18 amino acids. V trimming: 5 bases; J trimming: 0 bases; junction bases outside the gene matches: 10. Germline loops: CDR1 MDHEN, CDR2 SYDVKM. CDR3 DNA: TGTGCCAGCAGTCAACGGACAGGGGGGATTTATAGCAATCAGCCCCAGCATTTT. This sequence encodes CASSQRTGGIYSNQPQHF.

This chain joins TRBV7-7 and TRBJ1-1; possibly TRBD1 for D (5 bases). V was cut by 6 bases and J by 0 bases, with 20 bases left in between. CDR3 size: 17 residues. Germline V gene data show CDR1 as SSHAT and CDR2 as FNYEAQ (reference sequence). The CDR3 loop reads CASSPRFLGVMNTEAFF. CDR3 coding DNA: TGTGCCAGCAGTCCGAGATTCTTAGGGGTCATGAACACTGAAGCTTTCTTT.

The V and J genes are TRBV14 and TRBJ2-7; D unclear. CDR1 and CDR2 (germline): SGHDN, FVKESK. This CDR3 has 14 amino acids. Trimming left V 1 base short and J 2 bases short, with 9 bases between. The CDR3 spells CASSQVGRAYEQYV. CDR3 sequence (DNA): TGTGCCAGCAGCCAAGTGGGCCGAGCCTACGAGCAGTACGTC.

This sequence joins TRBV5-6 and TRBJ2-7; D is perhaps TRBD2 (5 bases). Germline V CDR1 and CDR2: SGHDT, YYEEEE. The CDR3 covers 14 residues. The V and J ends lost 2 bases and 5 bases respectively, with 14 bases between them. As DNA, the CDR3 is TGTGCCAGCAGCTTACTAGATTTGGCGGACGAGCAGTACGTC. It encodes CASSLLDLADEQYV.

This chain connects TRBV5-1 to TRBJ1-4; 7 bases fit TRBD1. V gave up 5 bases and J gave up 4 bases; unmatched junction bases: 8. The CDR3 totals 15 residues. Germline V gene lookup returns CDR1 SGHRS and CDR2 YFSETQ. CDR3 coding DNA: TGCGCCAGCAGATCCGTTGACAGGGATAATGAAAAACTGTTTTTT. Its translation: CASRSVDRDNEKLFF.

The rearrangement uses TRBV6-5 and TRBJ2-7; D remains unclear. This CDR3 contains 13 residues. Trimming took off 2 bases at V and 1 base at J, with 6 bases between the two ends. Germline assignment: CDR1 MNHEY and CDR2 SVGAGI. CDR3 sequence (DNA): TGTGCCAGCAGTTACGGCCTTTCCTACGAGCAGTACGTC. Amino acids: CASSYGLSYEQYV.

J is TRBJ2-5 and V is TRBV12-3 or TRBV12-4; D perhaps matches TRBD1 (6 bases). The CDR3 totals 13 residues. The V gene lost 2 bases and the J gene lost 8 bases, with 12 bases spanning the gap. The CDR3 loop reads CASSLSDSFTQYF. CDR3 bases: TGTGCCAGCAGTTTATCGGACAGTTTCACCCAGTACTTC.

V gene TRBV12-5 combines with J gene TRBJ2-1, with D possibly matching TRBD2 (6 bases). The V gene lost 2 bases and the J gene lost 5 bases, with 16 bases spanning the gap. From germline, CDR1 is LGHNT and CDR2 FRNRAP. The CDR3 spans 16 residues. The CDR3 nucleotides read TGTGCTAGTGGTTTGATAGGGGCGGGGTTTCACAATGAGCAGTTCTTC. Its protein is CASGLIGAGFHNEQFF.

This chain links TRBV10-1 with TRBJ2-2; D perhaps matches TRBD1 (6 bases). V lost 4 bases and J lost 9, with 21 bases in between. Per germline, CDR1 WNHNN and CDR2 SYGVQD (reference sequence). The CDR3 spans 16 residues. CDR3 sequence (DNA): TGCGCCAGCAGTGGCCCGGGACAAAATCGAGACCGGGAGCTGTTTTTT. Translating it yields CASSGPGQNRDRELFF.

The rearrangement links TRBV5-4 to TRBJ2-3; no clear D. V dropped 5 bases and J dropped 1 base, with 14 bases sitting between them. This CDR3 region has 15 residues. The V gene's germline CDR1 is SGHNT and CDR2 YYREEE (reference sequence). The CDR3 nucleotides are TGTGCCAGCAGTTTTGAGCCACGGGGCACAGATACGCAGTATTTT. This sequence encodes CASSFEPRGTDTQYF.

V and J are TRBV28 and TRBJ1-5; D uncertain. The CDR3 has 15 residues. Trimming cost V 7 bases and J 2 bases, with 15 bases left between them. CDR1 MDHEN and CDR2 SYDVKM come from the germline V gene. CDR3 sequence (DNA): TGTGCCAGCACCTTTTCCGCACAAGGCAATCAGCCCCAGCATTTT. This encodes CASTFSAQGNQPQHF.